These T cell receptor beta chains were read from a single sample in a study of blood T cell repertoires in COVID-19. Some clones are missing from TCRdb's copy, which holds only in-frame ones; the method was immunoSEQ multiplex PCR. This sample has over 35,000 clones; over 85% occur once, and the top ten carry 15% to 20%. The sample comprised peripheral blood. All receptors come from a man between 65 and 80 years old with active COVID-19. Each CDR3 is given with its conserved first and last residue. The D gene is left open where the match is weak. Some rows have no size entry. The others give once, few or many, or a class for an expanded clone.

CDR3 protein	CDR3 DNA	V gene	D gene	J gene	clone size
CASSLDGGGQPQHF	TGTGCCAGCAGTCTGGATGGGGGGGGTCAGCCCCAGCATTTT	TRBV2	NA	TRBJ1-5	few
CASDSGGLPPYEQYF	TGTGCCAGCGACTCCGGGGGACTACCCCCCTACGAGCAGTACTTC	TRBV7-2	TRBD2	TRBJ2-7	NA
CSASWGGPSYEQYF	TGCAGTGCTAGTTGGGGAGGACCCTCCTACGAGCAGTACTTC	TRBV20-1	NA	TRBJ2-7	NA
CASSPGTANYGYTF	TGTGCCAGCAGTCCAGGGACAGCCAACTATGGCTACACCTTC	TRBV6-4	TRBD1	TRBJ1-2	NA
CASSKTRVADTQYF	TGTGCCAGCAGCAAGACTAGGGTGGCAGATACGCAGTATTTT	TRBV13	NA	TRBJ2-3	NA
CASLPGTGSEAFF	TGTGCCAGTTTACCAGGGACAGGCAGTGAAGCTTTCTTT	TRBV19	TRBD1	TRBJ1-1	NA
CASSLPPGQGGTEAFF	TGTGCCAGCAGCTTACCCCCGGGACAGGGGGGCACTGAAGCTTTCTTT	TRBV11-1	TRBD1	TRBJ1-1	NA
CASSQQLAGGSEPQHF	TGCGCCAGCAGCCAGCAACTCGCAGGGGGATCGGAGCCCCAGCATTTT	TRBV4-1	TRBD1	TRBJ1-5	once
CASRTATNYGYTF	TGTGCCAGTAGGACAGCTACTAACTATGGCTACACCTTC	TRBV28	NA	TRBJ1-2	NA
CASSSPYRGTTNEKLFF	TGTGCCAGCAGCTCACCCTACAGGGGTACAACTAATGAAAAACTGTTTTTT	TRBV7-8	TRBD1	TRBJ1-4	once
CASSPRATSLNEQFF	TGTGCCAGTAGCCCTCGTGCGACTAGCTTAAATGAGCAGTTCTTC	TRBV19	TRBD2	TRBJ2-1	NA
CASSLVGNLAGFFTDTQYF	TGTGCCAGCAGCTTAGTAGGTAACCTAGCGGGATTTTTTACAGATACGCAGTATTTT	TRBV11-2	TRBD2	TRBJ2-3	NA
CASSQVDELAGVAEQYF	TGTGCCAGCAGCCAAGTCGATGAACTAGCGGGAGTTGCCGAGCAGTACTTC	TRBV14	TRBD2	TRBJ2-7	NA
CASSQLQGDSYNEQFF	TGCGCCAGCAGCCAATTACAGGGGGACTCCTACAATGAGCAGTTCTTC	TRBV4-3	TRBD1	TRBJ2-1	NA
CASSVQGYSGYTF	TGTGCCAGCAGCGTACAGGGATATAGTGGCTACACCTTC	TRBV9	NA	TRBJ1-2	NA
CASSPGTSGRAYEQYF	TGTGCCAGTAGTCCCGGGACTAGCGGGAGAGCCTACGAGCAGTACTTC	TRBV19	TRBD2	TRBJ2-7	NA
CASSLTESGANVLTF	TGTGCCAGCAGCTTGACAGAGTCTGGGGCCAACGTCCTGACTTTC	TRBV6-2/TRBV6-3	NA	TRBJ2-6	few
CAWSAAFRANEKLFF	TGTGCCTGGAGCGCCGCGTTCAGGGCTAATGAAAAACTGTTTTTT	TRBV30	NA	TRBJ1-4	NA
CASSSPGQGSYEQYF	TGTGCCAGCTCATCTCCGGGACAGGGATCCTACGAGCAGTACTTC	TRBV18	TRBD1	TRBJ2-7	once
CASSPGSGGWGDEQFF	TGTGCCAGCAGCCCAGGGAGCGGGGGTTGGGGGGATGAGCAGTTCTTC	TRBV9	TRBD2	TRBJ2-1	NA
CASNRGLSDTQYF	TGTGCCAGCAACCGCGGCTTGTCAGATACGCAGTATTTT	TRBV28	NA	TRBJ2-3	NA
CASSWGQGRNSPLHF	TGTGCCAGCAGCTGGGGACAGGGGAGGAATTCACCCCTCCACTTT	TRBV6-5	TRBD1	TRBJ1-6	NA
CASTPRGGMAFF	TGTGCCAGCACCCCACGGGGGGGGATGGCTTTCTTT	TRBV3-1/TRBV3-2	NA	TRBJ1-1	NA
CASSFPGQLNQPQHF	TGTGCCAGCAGTTTCCCCGGACAGCTCAATCAGCCCCAGCATTTT	TRBV6-5	NA	TRBJ1-5	NA
CASSIDLGQGASTDTQYF	TGTGCCAGTAGTATAGATCTGGGACAGGGGGCCAGCACAGATACGCAGTATTTT	TRBV19	TRBD1	TRBJ2-3	NA
CASIEGIHVSNEQFF	TGTGCCAGCATCGAGGGCATTCACGTATCCAATGAGCAGTTCTTC	TRBV7-9	NA	TRBJ2-1	NA
CASSHYGGGYEQYF	TGTGCCAGCAGCCACTATGGGGGAGGTTACGAGCAGTACTTC	TRBV3-1/TRBV3-2	NA	TRBJ2-7	NA
CASSKVTYEQYF	TGTGCCAGCAGCAAAGTCACCTACGAGCAGTACTTC	TRBV21-1	NA	TRBJ2-7	NA
CASSVTGANSPLHF	TGTGCCAGCAGCGTTACAGGGGCGAATTCACCCCTCCACTTT	TRBV9	TRBD1	TRBJ1-6	NA
CASSSDRGQGQYF	TGTGCCAGCAGCTCAGACAGGGGTCAGGGGCAGTACTTC	TRBV7-6	TRBD1	TRBJ2-7	NA
CASSPQRTGRNEQYF	TGTGCCAGCAGCCCCCAAAGGACAGGGCGGAACGAGCAGTACTTC	TRBV6-5	TRBD1	TRBJ2-7	NA
CASTGGIPTQYF	TGTGCCAGCACGGGGGGGATACCGACCCAGTACTTC	TRBV28	TRBD2	TRBJ2-5	NA
CASSPYTGDSNQPQHF	TGTGCCAGCAGTCCATACACAGGGGATTCCAATCAGCCCCAGCATTTT	TRBV27	TRBD1	TRBJ1-5	NA
CASSPGTVTGELFF	TGTGCCAGCAGCCCCGGGACAGTCACCGGGGAGCTGTTTTTT	TRBV11-2	TRBD1	TRBJ2-2	NA
CASSDLAGEYNEQFF	TGTGCCAGCAGTGATTTAGCGGGAGAGTACAATGAGCAGTTCTTC	TRBV6-4	TRBD2	TRBJ2-1	NA
CASSVLFGQGFNEQFF	TGTGCCAGCAGCGTACTCTTCGGACAGGGGTTCAATGAGCAGTTCTTC	TRBV9	TRBD1	TRBJ2-1	NA
CASSLGVRGDYGYTF	TGTGCCAGCAGCTTAGGTGTCAGGGGGGACTATGGCTACACCTTC	TRBV7-9	TRBD1	TRBJ1-2	few
CASRLQGATDTQYF	TGTGCCAGCAGACTACAGGGGGCAACAGATACGCAGTATTTT	TRBV6-6	TRBD1	TRBJ2-3	NA
CASSRAGALYRETQYF	TGTGCCAGCAGTCGGGCAGGGGCGCTCTACCGAGAGACCCAGTACTTC	TRBV28	NA	TRBJ2-5	NA
CASSPQGSRYEQYF	TGTGCCAGCTCACCACAGGGGTCTAGGTACGAGCAGTACTTC	TRBV18	NA	TRBJ2-7	NA
CASSPRTGQSSGNTIYF	TGTGCCAGCTCACCACGGACAGGGCAAAGCTCTGGAAACACCATATATTTT	TRBV18	TRBD1	TRBJ1-3	NA
CASSTPTTLSSYNEQFF	TGTGCCAGTAGTACCCCGACAACCTTAAGCTCCTACAATGAGCAGTTCTTC	TRBV19	NA	TRBJ2-1	NA
CASSPRAYYEQFF	TGCGCCAGCAGCCCACGTGCCTACTATGAGCAGTTCTTC	TRBV4-3	NA	TRBJ2-1	NA
CASSRRLLGETQYF	TGTGCCAGCAGCCGACGACTCCTCGGAGAGACCCAGTACTTC	TRBV11-2	NA	TRBJ2-5	NA